The next 21 T cell receptor beta chains were all read from a single sample in a study of blood T cells in healthy people across ages. For the second PCR, which ran for about 6 to 11 cycles, a sample-barcoded 5' primer and a J-beta primer mix were used. TCRdb re-derived calls from the 5' RACE reads in MiXCR, one entry per CDR3 protein. This sample carries about 680,000 distinct CDR3 sequences, 45% to 50% of them seen once, and the ten largest clones take 30% to 35%. Input material: blood. Receptor source: a woman aged 60-70 years in good health.

The rearrangement uses TRBV20-1 and TRBJ1-1, with 8 bases fitting TRBD1. Trimming took 1 base from V and 11 from J; bases not matched to a gene: 15. The CDR3 totals 15 residues. Per the germline V gene, CDR1 is DFQATT and CDR2 is SNEGSKA (reference sequence). The CDR3 DNA reads TGCAGTGCTAGAGGGGGCGGACAGGGTAGGTTGCGGGCTTTCTTT. Amino acid sequence: CSARGGGQGRLRAFF.

A few counts support this clonotype. J is TRBJ2-3 and V is TRBV10-3, with 11 nucleotides matching TRBD2. Germline assignment: CDR1 ENHRY and CDR2 SYGVKD. V shed 6 bases and J 6 bases; nucleotides not matched to a gene: 8. CDR3 length: 15 residues. CDR3 in DNA: TGTGCCATCAGACCGCTAGCGGGAGGTTTGGATACGCAGTATTTT. This codes for CAIRPLAGGLDTQYF.

This clonotype was detected a few times. The chain carries TRBV28 and TRBJ2-4; D is possibly TRBD1 (6 bases). This CDR3 comprises 18 residues. Between the trimmed V and J ends, which lost 5 bases and 0 bases, there was a span of 20 bases. Germline values: CDR1 MDHEN, CDR2 SYDVKM. The DNA for the CDR3 is TGTGCCAGCAGTCTCGTAGGGTTGGGGGCTCTAGCCAAAAACATTCAGTACTTC. Its translation is CASSLVGLGALAKNIQYF.

This clonotype turned up a few times. V usage is TRBV20-1 and J usage is TRBJ1-1; no clear D. The CDR3 is made up of 13 amino acids. In germline, CDR1 is DFQATT, CDR2 SNEGSKA (reference sequence). The CDR3 protein is CIGSKGLNTEAFF. DNA of the CDR3: TGCATCGGAAGTAAGGGCCTGAACACTGAAGCTTTCTTT.

This clonotype was recorded a few times. The genes are TRBV20-1 and TRBJ2-1, with TRBD2 matching over 8 bases. The CDR3 is 15 residues long. Trimming removed 0 bases from V and 7 bases from J; junction bases left unmatched: 8. CDR1 is DFQATT, CDR2 SNEGSKA, per germline (reference sequence). The CDR3 DNA reads as TGCAGTGCTAGAGATCCGGCTAGCGGGCTTAATGAGCAGTTCTTC. This encodes CSARDPASGLNEQFF.

J is TRBJ1-5 and V is TRBV4-2; D unresolved. The CDR3 extends over 15 amino acids. The V and J ends lost 1 base and 0 bases respectively, with 7 bases between them. CDR1 is LGHNA, CDR2 YNFKEQ, per germline. CDR3 amino acids: CASSQAQNSNQPQHF. In DNA form, the CDR3 reads TGTGCCAGCAGCCAAGCACAAAATAGCAATCAGCCCCAGCATTTT.

The chain's CDR3 is CASSGRVREQYF. CDR3 sequence (DNA): TGTGCCAGCAGTGGAAGGGTCCGCGAGCAGTACTTC. J is TRBJ2-7 and V is TRBV25-1; D gene ambiguous. The CDR3 length is 12 residues. Trimming removed 4 bases from V and 6 bases from J, with 10 bases in between. Germline CDR1 is MGHDK and CDR2 is SYGVNS.

The chain uses TRBV7-2 and TRBJ2-4, with no clear D. Trimming took 3 bases from V and 7 from J, leaving 10 bases between them. The CDR3 loop spans 13 amino acids. In germline, CDR1 is SGHTA, CDR2 FQGNSA. As DNA, the CDR3 is TGTGCCAGCAGCTTGGCCCGTCAGAACATTCAGTACTTC. Encoded protein: CASSLARQNIQYF.

The CDR3 DNA follows: TGTGCCAGCTCACCAGGGGCGGGACGATACAATGAGCAGTTCTTC. Residues: CASSPGAGRYNEQFF. V is TRBV18 and J is TRBJ2-1, with D possibly matching TRBD2 (6 bases). This CDR3 has 15 amino acids. Germline CDR1 is KGHSH and CDR2 is LQKENI. V lost 2 bases, J lost 4 bases, and 12 bases lay in between.

The CDR3: CASSQATPTGGGKLFF. The CDR3 coding sequence is TGCGCCAGCAGCCAAGCTACCCCGACAGGGGGGGGAAAACTGTTTTTT. The chain employs TRBV4-3 and TRBJ1-4; 9 bases are shared with TRBD1. Germline-derived CDR1 and CDR2 are LGHNA and YSLEER. Trimming cost V 1 base and J 10 bases; bases outside gene matches: 10. There are 16 residues in the CDR3.

The chain is built from TRBV4-3 and TRBJ2-4; D is unclear. The germline V gene encodes CDR1 LGHNA and CDR2 YSLEER. The CDR3 runs 13 residues. V dropped 3 bases and J dropped 4 bases, with 7 bases sitting between them. The CDR3 loop is CASSQAPKNIQYF. DNA of the CDR3: TGCGCCAGCAGCCAGGCACCTAAAAACATTCAGTACTTC.

This clonotype appeared a few times. This chain links TRBV18 with TRBJ2-5; D might be TRBD2 (5 bases). Trimming pared 2 bases from V and 1 base from J, leaving 8 bases between. Germline V lookup: CDR1 KGHSH, CDR2 LQKENI. The CDR3 has 14 amino acids. CDR3 coding DNA: TGTGCCAGCTCACCAGTAAGCGGCCAAGAGACCCAGTACTTC. It translates to CASSPVSGQETQYF.

This clonotype was detected only once. This chain uses TRBV12-3 or TRBV12-4 with TRBJ2-1; 9 nucleotides match TRBD2. V shed 7 bases and J 7 bases; nucleotides not matched to a gene: 8. This CDR3 has 14 residues. CDR3 DNA: TGTGCCAGCATGCGGGGACTAGCCGGGAATGAGCAGTTCTTC. It is translated as CASMRGLAGNEQFF.

Of note for this clonotype: Since a much larger clone is just one base distant, this may be a read error. The rearrangement joins TRBV9 to TRBJ2-7; 9 positions match TRBD2. There are 13 residues in the CDR3. Germline V lookup: CDR1 SGDLS, CDR2 YYNGEE. V shed 3 bases, J shed 4 bases, and the junction held 2 bases outside the gene matches. The CDR3: CASSASGDYEQYF. CDR3 DNA: TGTGCCAGCAGCGCTAGCGGGGATTACGAGCAGTACTTC.

V gene TRBV7-8 combines with J gene TRBJ2-7; 9 nucleotides align to TRBD2. Germline V gene data show CDR1 as SGHVS and CDR2 as FQNEAQ. CDR3 length: 14 residues. Losses at the gene ends were 5 bases for V and 7 bases for J; bases not matched to a gene: 9. The CDR3: CASSRIAGVGEQYF. CDR3 nucleotide sequence: TGTGCCAGCAGCCGTATAGCGGGAGTCGGGGAGCAGTACTTC.

The CDR3 nucleotides are TGCAGTGTGCGGCCCGGACTAGCGGGAGGGAATGAGCAGTTCTTC. Translated: CSVRPGLAGGNEQFF. V usage is TRBV20-1 and J usage is TRBJ2-1; 15 bases are a match to TRBD2. The CDR3 is 15 residues long. The V gene's germline CDR1 is DFQATT and CDR2 SNEGSKA (reference sequence). Unmatched junction bases numbered 8, after V lost 7 bases and J lost 7 bases.

The table lists this clonotype with a few counts. V is TRBV20-1 and J is TRBJ2-7; D is perhaps TRBD1 or TRBD2 (5 bases each). Germline V gene lookup returns CDR1 DFQATT and CDR2 SNEGSKA (reference sequence). The V gene lost 1 base and the J gene lost 2 bases, with 12 bases spanning the gap. The CDR3 is 14 amino acids. CDR3 in amino acids: CSARVRDGPYEQYF. The DNA for the CDR3 is TGCAGTGCTAGAGTCCGGGACGGACCCTACGAGCAGTACTTC.

The rearrangement links TRBV20-1 to TRBJ1-2; 7 bases match TRBD1. Germline V gene sequence: CDR1 DFQATT, CDR2 SNEGSKA (reference sequence). CDR3 length: 14 amino acids. The V and J ends lost 3 bases and 6 bases, in that order; junction bases with no gene match: 10. The DNA for the CDR3 is TGCAGTGCTAGTTCGTCCAGGGGGTATGATGGCTACACCTTC. Translated: CSASSSRGYDGYTF.

Concerning this clonotype itself: The junction does not match germline at one end; this may be a read error. The gene calls are TRBV7-9 and TRBJ2-1; 9 positions agree with TRBD2. Germline loops: CDR1 SEHNR, CDR2 FQNEAQ (reference sequence). The CDR3 covers 15 residues. The CDR3 nucleotides read TGTGCCAGCGGCTTAGTGACTAGCGGATACAATGAGCAGTTCTTC. Translating it yields CASGLVTSGYNEQFF.

The V gene is TRBV20-1, the J gene TRBJ2-4; 13 nucleotides agree with TRBD2. The J call may be in error: the DNA end matches TRBJ2-7 better. Germline V gene data show CDR1 as DFQATT and CDR2 as SNEGSKA (reference sequence). The CDR3 totals 20 residues. CDR3 sequence reads: CSARERGGILGTSGTNEQYF. CDR3 nucleotide sequence: TGCAGTGCTAGAGAGAGGGGTGGGATTCTAGGGACTAGCGGGACCAACGAGCAGTACTTC.

As to this clonotype: A clone one base away is much larger, so this may be a read error. CDR3 sequence (DNA): TGTGCCAGCAGCCAAGAGGGGACAGGGGGGAAGACCCAGTACTTC. Translated, it gives CASSQEGTGGKTQYF. The chain employs TRBV4-2 and TRBJ2-4; 11 bases agree with TRBD1. The DNA end lines up better with TRBJ2-5; the J call may be wrong. There are 15 residues in the CDR3. The germline V gene has CDR1 LGHNA and CDR2 YNFKEQ.